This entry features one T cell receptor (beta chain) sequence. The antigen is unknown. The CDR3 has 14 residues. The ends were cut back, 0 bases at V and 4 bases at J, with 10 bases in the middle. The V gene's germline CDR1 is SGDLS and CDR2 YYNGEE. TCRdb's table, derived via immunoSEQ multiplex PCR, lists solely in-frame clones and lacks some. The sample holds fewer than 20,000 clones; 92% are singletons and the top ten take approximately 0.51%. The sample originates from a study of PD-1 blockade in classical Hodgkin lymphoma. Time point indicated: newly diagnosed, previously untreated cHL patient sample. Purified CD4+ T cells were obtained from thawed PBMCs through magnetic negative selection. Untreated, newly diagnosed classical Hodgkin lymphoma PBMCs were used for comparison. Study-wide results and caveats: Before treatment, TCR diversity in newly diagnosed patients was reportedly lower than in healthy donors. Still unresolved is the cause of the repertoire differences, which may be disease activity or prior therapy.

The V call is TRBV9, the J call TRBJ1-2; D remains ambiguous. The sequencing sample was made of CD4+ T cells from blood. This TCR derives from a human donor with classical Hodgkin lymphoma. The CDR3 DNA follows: TGTGCCAGCAGCGTAGGGACGGGCGGCTATGGCTACACCTTC. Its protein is CASSVGTGGYGYTF.